One and the same sample provided the 26 T cell receptor beta chains below, sequenced in a study of T cell repertoires in cytomegalovirus infection. Each CDR3 protein gets one entry after TCRdb re-called the reads with MiXCR. Of under 300,000 distinct CDR3 sequences listed, approximately 17% are singletons. The sequenced sample was CD8+ T cells from PBMCs. The receptors stem from a human donor in good health (CMV status not recorded). Some clones in this sample may be carry-over from other donors' samples.

This clonotype has a handful of counts. The J gene is TRBJ2-5, the V gene TRBV6-2 or TRBV6-3, with 8 bases lining up with TRBD2. The CDR3 length is 18 residues. Germline V gives CDR1 MNHEY, CDR2 SVGEGT. V was pared by 0 bases and J by 0 bases, with 9 bases of the junction left unmatched. The CDR3 here is CASSYSPQAGDDQETQYF. The DNA for the CDR3 is TGTGCCAGCAGTTACTCTCCTCAAGCGGGGGACGACCAAGAGACCCAGTACTTC.

In this sample, this clonotype turned up a few times. V gene TRBV5-5 combines with J gene TRBJ2-2; no firm D call. The V end was cut by 1 base, the J end by 4 bases, with 17 bases between. CDR3 length: 17 amino acids. CDR1 is SGHKS, CDR2 YYEKEE, per germline (reference sequence). CDR3 nucleotides: TGTGCCAGCAGCTTGAATCCTGACACGTGGGGCACCGGGGAGCTGTTTTTT. It codes for CASSLNPDTWGTGELFF.

In this sample, this clonotype turned up many times. V usage is TRBV7-8 and J usage is TRBJ1-3; unclear D gene. V lost 5 bases and J lost 0, with 11 bases in between. From germline, CDR1 is SGHVS and CDR2 FQNEAQ. The CDR3 has 15 amino acids. The CDR3 loop reads CASSDDWSSGNTIYF. The CDR3 DNA is TGTGCCAGCAGCGACGACTGGAGCTCTGGAAACACCATATATTTT.

This clonotype has just a few counts. This chain links TRBV20-1 with TRBJ1-4; the match to TRBD1 covers 7 bases. The junction had 13 bases not matched to a gene; V was cut back by 0 bases and J by 3 bases. The germline gives CDR1 DFQATT, CDR2 SNEGSKA (reference sequence). This CDR3 comprises 18 residues. CDR3 DNA sequence: TGCAGTGCTAGAGATCATTTAAGGGGACAGCAACCTAATGAAAAACTGTTTTTT. This gives the protein CSARDHLRGQQPNEKLFF.

The chain links TRBV6-5 to TRBJ1-1; TRBD1 is a possible D gene (6 bases). CDR1 and CDR2 (germline): MNHEY, SVGAGI. The CDR3 is 12 amino acids. The V end lost 2 bases, the J end lost 8 bases, and 9 bases lay between the germline ends. The CDR3 nucleotides are TGTGCCAGCAGTTACACTGGACAGGAAGCTTTCTTT. This gives the protein CASSYTGQEAFF.

The V and J genes are TRBV19 and TRBJ2-2; TRBD2 matches at 13 bases. In germline, CDR1 is LNHDA, CDR2 SQIVND (reference sequence). The length of the CDR3 is 16 residues. V lost 7 bases, J lost 2 bases, and 4 bases stayed unmatched. The CDR3, as DNA: TGTGCCAGTATTGGACTAGCGGGGGCTAACACCGGGGAGCTGTTTTTT. It codes for CASIGLAGANTGELFF.

In the case of this clonotype: Being one base from a much bigger clone, this may be a read error. This chain joins TRBV28 and TRBJ1-2, with 11 positions matching TRBD1. J was trimmed by 7 bases and V by 6 bases; bases with no gene match: 7. The germline gives CDR1 MDHEN, CDR2 SYDVKM. The CDR3 has 14 amino acids. The CDR3 reads CASSRDRGRSGYTF. Written as DNA, the CDR3 is TGTGCCAGCAGCCGGGACAGGGGGAGGAGTGGCTACACCTTC.

The rearrangement uses TRBV7-6 and TRBJ2-2, with a weak D call TRBD1 (7 bases). The CDR3 is made up of 15 amino acids. Per germline, CDR1 SGHVS and CDR2 FNYEAQ. V was clipped by 2 bases and J by 5 bases, with 12 bases between them. The CDR3 bases are TGTGCCAGCAGCTTAACGCCAGGGGGGACCGGGGAGCTGTTTTTT. This sequence encodes CASSLTPGGTGELFF.

This clonotype was counted a few times. CDR3: CATGISSYNSPLHF. The CDR3, as DNA: TGTGCTACAGGGATAAGCTCCTATAATTCACCCCTCCACTTT. This rearrangement joins TRBV27 to TRBJ1-6, with D possibly TRBD1 on 6 matching bases. The CDR3 spans 14 residues. Germline CDR1 and CDR2: MNHEY and SMNVEV (reference sequence).

This clonotype was detected a few times. V and J are TRBV12-3 or TRBV12-4 and TRBJ2-2; TRBD2 might be the D (6 bases). CDR3 size: 15 residues. Trimming left V 6 bases short and J 2 bases short, with 13 bases between. The CDR3: CASRRRGGNTGELFF. CDR3 sequence (DNA): TGTGCCAGCAGAAGGAGGGGTGGAAACACCGGGGAGCTGTTTTTT.

Comments on this clonotype: A junction end diverges from the germline sequence, so it may reflect a read error. The rearrangement links TRBV7-6 to TRBJ2-1; D is ambiguous. The CDR3 extends over 12 amino acids. Germline values: CDR1 SGHVS, CDR2 FNYEAQ. The CDR3 region is CGSSLSHNEQFF. In DNA form, the CDR3 reads TGTGGCAGCAGCTTATCACACAATGAGCAGTTCTTC.

This clonotype was seen repeatedly, ten times or more. This could be a read error, since a much larger clone is one nucleotide away. The CDR3 nucleotides read TGTGCCAGCAGCTTAGACAGCACAGATACGCAGTATTTT. Protein product: CASSLDSTDTQYF. The chain carries TRBV7-9 and TRBJ2-3; D unclear. Germline V gene sequence: CDR1 SEHNR, CDR2 FQNEAQ (reference sequence). The CDR3 consists of 13 residues. V lost 1 base, J lost 0 bases, and 2 bases lay in between.

This clonotype came up many times. V is TRBV7-2 and J is TRBJ2-7; TRBD2 might be the D (6 bases). The CDR3 runs to 15 residues. Trimming removed 5 bases from V and 3 bases from J, with 17 bases in between. Germline lookup yields CDR1 SGHTA and CDR2 FQGNSA. CDR3 in DNA: TGTGCCAGCAGCCCCGAGGGCGGGACCAACTACGAGCAGTACTTC. Translated: CASSPEGGTNYEQYF.

This clonotype was detected ten times or more. The J gene is TRBJ2-4, the V gene TRBV7-6, with D tentatively TRBD2 (7 bases). V shed 4 bases and J shed 8 bases, with 15 bases lying between them. The CDR3 consists of 14 residues. CDR1 is SGHVS, CDR2 FNYEAQ, per germline. This chain's CDR3 is CASSSPGEGDIQYF. CDR3 nucleotides: TGTGCCAGCAGCTCACCAGGGGAGGGGGACATTCAGTACTTC.

The chain couples TRBV12-3 or TRBV12-4 to TRBJ2-3; D possibly uses TRBD1 or TRBD2 (5 bases each). Between the trimmed V and J ends, which lost 5 bases and 4 bases, there was a span of 19 bases. CDR3 length: 16 residues. DNA of the CDR3: TGTGCCAGCAGTCTCCGGGACGCCATCGGGTCAGATACGCAGTATTTT. It codes for CASSLRDAIGSDTQYF.

The genes are TRBV4-1 and TRBJ1-1; D gene unclear. The germline gives CDR1 MGHRA, CDR2 YSYEKL. The V gene lost 3 bases and the J gene lost 2 bases, with 13 bases spanning the gap. CDR3 length: 15 residues. CDR3 sequence (DNA): TGCGCCAGCAGCCAGGAGGAAAGGCTAAACACTGAAGCTTTCTTT. It yields the protein CASSQEERLNTEAFF.

This clonotype has ten or more counts. CDR3 sequence reads: CASSADRGQVQPQHF. CDR3 sequence (DNA): TGTGCCAGCAGCGCGGACAGGGGGCAGGTTCAGCCCCAGCATTTT. The rearrangement uses TRBV6-2 or TRBV6-3 and TRBJ1-5; 11 nucleotides align to TRBD1. Germline CDR1 and CDR2: MNHEY and SVGEGT. This CDR3 region has 15 residues. The V and J ends lost 6 bases and 6 bases, in that order; junction bases with no gene match: 7.

Only one count was recorded for this clonotype. A much larger clone differs from this one at a single base, so this may be a read error. V gene TRBV7-4 combines with J gene TRBJ1-3, with 9 bases identical to TRBD1. The CDR3 is 16 amino acids. The J segment lost 2 bases and the V segment lost 5 bases, leaving 7 bases of the junction unmatched. The germline V gene encodes CDR1 SGHVT and CDR2 SQSDAQ. CDR3 DNA: TGTGCCAGCAGCCGCGGACAGGGGCGCACTGGAAACACCATATATTTT. Translation gives CASSRGQGRTGNTIYF.

This clonotype was detected only a few times. CDR3: CATSSPGEMGSPSYNEQFF. The DNA for the CDR3 is TGTGCCACCAGCAGTCCCGGTGAAATGGGCAGCCCCTCCTACAATGAGCAGTTCTTC. The gene calls are TRBV15 and TRBJ2-1; D gene ambiguous. V dropped 3 bases and J dropped 0 bases, with 21 bases sitting between them. Germline CDR1 reads LNHNV; CDR2 reads YYDKDF (reference sequence). This CDR3 is 19 amino acids long.

This clonotype was picked up many times. The genes are TRBV5-4 and TRBJ2-3, with TRBD2 as a possible D gene (6 bases). The CDR3 spans 15 residues. The V gene's germline CDR1 is SGHNT and CDR2 YYREEE (reference sequence). The V and J ends lost 3 bases and 2 bases respectively, with 13 bases between them. The CDR3 loop is CASSSRWEDTDTQYF. CDR3 bases: TGTGCCAGCAGCTCCAGGTGGGAGGACACAGATACGCAGTATTTT.

V and J are TRBV6-6 and TRBJ2-1; 7 bases match TRBD1. With 5 bases clipped from V and 9 bases from J, the junction kept 16 bases outside the gene matches. This CDR3 has 16 residues. CDR1 and CDR2 from the germline V gene are MNHNY and SVGAGI (reference sequence). CDR3 in amino acids: CASSHLEGQTVGEQFF. The DNA of the CDR3 is TGTGCCAGCAGTCACCTAGAGGGACAGACGGTTGGTGAGCAGTTCTTC.

This clonotype showed up just a few times. The rearrangement links TRBV28 to TRBJ2-5; 7 bases map to TRBD1. The CDR3 runs 13 residues. From germline, CDR1 is MDHEN and CDR2 SYDVKM. V lost 5 bases to trimming and J lost 2 bases; unmatched junction nucleotides: 2. The CDR3 loop reads CASSMGQQETQYF. The CDR3 DNA reads as TGTGCCAGCAGTATGGGACAGCAAGAGACCCAGTACTTC.

V usage is TRBV9 and J usage is TRBJ2-7; the match to TRBD1 covers 9 bases. The ends lost 4 bases at V and 3 bases at J; junction bases unmatched: 8. The CDR3 spans 15 residues. In germline, CDR1 is SGDLS, CDR2 YYNGEE. CDR3 in amino acids: CASSFGQGIIYEQYF. CDR3 nucleotides: TGTGCCAGCAGCTTCGGACAGGGGATCATCTACGAGCAGTACTTC.

This clonotype was seen more than once but under ten times. J is TRBJ1-1 and V is TRBV6-2 or TRBV6-3; possibly TRBD1 for D (6 bases). V lost 2 bases and J 6 bases, leaving 13 bases between the germline ends. The CDR3 sequence is 14 residues long. Germline V gene sequence: CDR1 MNHEY, CDR2 SVGEGT. CDR3 residues: CASSYLTGIAEAFF. The DNA for the CDR3 is TGTGCCAGCAGTTACCTTACAGGGATCGCTGAAGCTTTCTTT.

The rearrangement uses TRBV7-6 and TRBJ2-2, with TRBD2 matching over 7 bases. CDR3 size: 15 residues. Germline V gene lookup returns CDR1 SGHVS and CDR2 FNYEAQ. V gave up 5 bases and J gave up 3 bases; unmatched junction bases: 6. CDR3 DNA sequence: TGTGCCAGCAGCCAGCATACTAGCGACACCGGGGAGCTGTTTTTT. This gives the protein CASSQHTSDTGELFF.

V and J are TRBV29-1 and TRBJ2-3; 8 positions agree with TRBD2. V was pared by 2 bases and J by 3 bases, with 7 bases of the junction left unmatched. Germline lookup yields CDR1 SQVTM and CDR2 ANQGSEA. CDR3 size: 15 residues. CDR3 amino acids: CSVEPRGGGTDTQYF. Written as DNA, the CDR3 is TGCAGCGTTGAACCCCGGGGGGGCGGGACAGATACGCAGTATTTT.